The sample holds many counts of the clone carrying this TCR beta chain. What it binds is not known. V was trimmed by 1 base and J by 2 bases, leaving 3 bases between them. CDR3 size: 12 residues. Germline V lookup: CDR1 DFQATT, CDR2 SNEGSKA (reference sequence). A sample-barcoded 5' primer and a J-beta primer mix were used in a second PCR of about 7 to 12 cycles. MiXCR, applied by TCRdb to the 5' RACE reads, yields one record per CDR3 protein. The data show 1.5 million to 2 million distinct CDR3 sequences, over 25% seen once. This sample was taken from a study of blood T cells in healthy people across ages. On the study more broadly: Template switching retrieved approximately one barcoded beta molecule for each two T cells. Study-wide results and limits: Significant beta diversity loss was already apparent by age approximately 37, declining roughly linearly.

Healthy individuals of Caucasian origin from Russia, aged about 6 to 90, served as donors. The chain recombines TRBV20-1 with TRBJ1-5; D is undetermined. Specimen: blood. This clonotype was obtained from a woman in her 30s in good health. CDR3 in amino acids: CSARGGNQPQHF. The DNA of the CDR3 is TGCAGTGCTAGAGGGGGCAATCAGCCCCAGCATTTT.